The TCR beta chain described here comes from a study of OX40 agonist ivuxolimab in advanced cancers. V lost 6 bases, J lost 3 bases, and 12 bases lay in between. The CDR3 contains 13 residues. Per germline, CDR1 MNHEY and CDR2 SMNVEV (reference sequence). Here immunoSEQ multiplex PCR was the method, and the copy in TCRdb shows in-frame clones only, minus some. The data hold about 69,000 clones, with more than 75% observed a single time. Study-wide results and limits: At 0.1 to 3.0 mg/kg, clonal expansion of CD4+ and CD8+ blood T cells had occurred by week 6.

Of note for this clone: Antigen: not known.

The sample was CD4+ or CD8+ T cells sorted from blood, taken in a trial of the OX40 agonist ivuxolimab. The TCR sequence derives from an adult with an advanced solid tumor such as melanoma, head and neck, liver or kidney cancer. The genes are TRBV27 and TRBJ2-7, with TRBD1 as a possible D gene (6 bases). The CDR3 is CASSRQEYYEQYF. CDR3 nucleotide sequence: TGTGCCAGCAGCCGACAGGAATACTACGAGCAGTACTTC.